The 5 T cell receptor beta chains listed next were all sequenced from one sample in a study of blood T cell repertoires in COVID-19. Sequenced by immunoSEQ multiplex PCR; TCRdb stores in-frame clones only, minus some. This table holds a few hundred thousand clones, approximately 90% found once. Sequencing was performed on PBMCs or T cells enriched from blood (not recorded which). These TCRs come from a human donor in a cohort exposed to, infected with or recovered from COVID-19 (not recorded which). The donor label of this sample is uncertain.

The CDR3 coding sequence is TGTGCCAGCAGCCGTGAAGAGACCCAGTACTTC. Protein product: CASSREETQYF. The genes are TRBV6-1 and TRBJ2-5, with no clear D. Trimming cost V 6 bases and J 3 bases, with 5 bases left between them. The CDR3 spans 11 residues. Looked up from germline, CDR1 is MNHNS and CDR2 is SASEGT.

The V call is TRBV15, the J call TRBJ1-4; TRBD1 matches at 8 bases. The junction had 8 bases not matched to a gene; V was cut back by 4 bases and J by 7 bases. Germline CDR1 LNHNV, CDR2 YYDKDF (reference sequence). The CDR3 runs to 15 residues. CDR3 sequence (DNA): TGTGCCACCAGCACCTACAGGGGGACGGGTGAAAAACTGTTTTTT. Encoded protein: CATSTYRGTGEKLFF. The whole variable domain, filled in from reference TRBV15 and TRBJ1-4, reads DAMVIQNPRYQVTQFGKPVTLSCSQTLNHNVMYWYQQKSSQAPKLLFHYYDKDFNNEADTPDNFQSRRPNTSFCFLDIRSPGLGDTAMYLCATSTYRGTGEKLFFGSGTQLSVL.

This clone showed up just once. This rearrangement joins TRBV24-1 to TRBJ2-1; no clear D. The CDR3 runs to 11 residues. The germline CDR1 and CDR2 sequences are KGHDR and SFDVKD. The V gene lost 4 bases and the J gene lost 10 bases, with 7 bases spanning the gap. CDR3 DNA: TGTGCCACCAGTGACCCTCCGGAGCAGTTCTTC. Residues: CATSDPPEQFF.

This CDR3 is CASSPPARESYEQYF. CDR3 coding DNA: TGTGCCAGCAGCCCGCCGGCAAGGGAGAGCTACGAGCAGTACTTC. The V gene is TRBV13, the J gene TRBJ2-7; possibly TRBD2 for D (5 bases). Germline values: CDR1 PRHDT, CDR2 FYEKMQ (reference sequence). The CDR3 has 15 amino acids. Between the trimmed V and J ends, which lost 5 bases and 3 bases, there was a span of 17 bases.

The rearrangement joins TRBV4-2 to TRBJ2-2; 7 bases match TRBD2. Germline V gene lookup returns CDR1 LGHNA and CDR2 YNFKEQ. With 8 bases clipped from V and 6 bases from J, the junction kept 9 bases outside the gene matches. The CDR3 runs to 14 residues. The CDR3, as DNA: TGTGCCAGCCATAACCGGGGGGTCGCCGGGGAGCTGTTTTTT. Encoded protein: CASHNRGVAGELFF.